This T cell receptor (beta chain) is drawn from a study of T cell responses to AZD1222 COVID-19 vaccine. General study points: In a largely white British group with more females than males, clonal diversity was possibly underestimated. Close to half of spike-specific TCRs reportedly recognize unmutated variant regions.

Some clones are missing from TCRdb's copy, which holds only in-frame ones; the method was immunoSEQ multiplex PCR. The sample lists under 100,000 clones, about 92% occurring once. The V segment lost 0 bases and the J segment 7 bases; nucleotides outside the gene matches: 13. The V gene's germline CDR1 is KGHSH and CDR2 LQKENI. The CDR3 covers 17 residues. Details on this clone: Antigen specificity is unknown.

This chain joins TRBV18 and TRBJ1-2; 8 positions match TRBD1. The material was peripheral blood, obtained 28 days after the second AZD1222 dose. The source is an adult who received the AZD1222 COVID-19 vaccine. The CDR3 bases are TGTGCCAGCTCACCACCGGCCAGGGGGCGCGGACGAAGTGGCTACACCTTC. This codes for CASSPPARGRGRSGYTF.